Below, 13 T cell receptor beta chains from the same sample are listed, as sequenced in a study of cytomegalovirus exposure and HLA in healthy donors. This PCR relied on a set of 60 Vbeta primers and 13 Jbeta primers. Generated by immunoSEQ multiplex PCR, the TCRdb table keeps only in-frame clones and is missing some. The table lists under 150,000 clones, 50% to 75% of them singletons. Sequencing was performed on PBMCs. These TCRs come from a woman in her thirties or forties in good health and CMV-seronegative.

The rearrangement joins TRBV27 to TRBJ2-3; 10 nucleotides line up with TRBD2. Germline-derived CDR1 and CDR2 are MNHEY and SMNVEV (reference sequence). The CDR3 length is 17 residues. V shed 5 bases and J 5 bases; nucleotides not matched to a gene: 13. Written as DNA, the CDR3 is TGTGCCAGCAGTCCCCTCAAAACTAGCGGGGAAGAAGATACGCAGTATTTT. Its protein product is CASSPLKTSGEEDTQYF.

In its sample, this clone was seen a few times. J is TRBJ2-7 and V is TRBV2; TRBD1 matches 10 bases. CDR1 SNHLY and CDR2 FYNNEI come from the germline V gene. J was trimmed by 5 bases and V by 8 bases; bases with no gene match: 12. The CDR3 consists of 15 residues. The CDR3 region has the DNA TGTGCCAGCTTCGAGGCGGGACAGGGGAGGGACGAGCAGTACTTC. It codes for CASFEAGQGRDEQYF.

This clone was counted between two and nine times. The V and J genes are TRBV19 and TRBJ1-5; D may be TRBD1 (5 bases). Germline CDR1 reads LNHDA; CDR2 reads SQIVND (reference sequence). The CDR3 is made up of 14 amino acids. Between the trimmed V and J ends, which lost 4 bases and 4 bases, there was a span of 11 bases. CDR3 DNA sequence: TGTGCCAGTAGTACGGGACTTAGAAATCAGCCCCAGCATTTT. Its protein product is CASSTGLRNQPQHF. The full variable domain, with the rest looked up from reference TRBV19 and TRBJ1-5, is DGGITQSPKYLFRKEGQNVTLSCEQNLNHDAMYWYRQDPGQGLRLIYYSQIVNDFQKGDIAEGYSVSREKKESFPLTVTSAQKNPTAFYLCASSTGLRNQPQHFGDGTRLSIL.

The chain joins TRBV9 to TRBJ1-6, with 7 bases identical to TRBD1. In germline, CDR1 is SGDLS, CDR2 YYNGEE. The CDR3 length is 14 residues. Trimming removed 5 bases from V and 8 bases from J; junction bases left unmatched: 7. The CDR3 DNA reads as TGTGCCAGCAGGGTCGGGACAGCCGATTCACCCCTCCACTTT. Protein: CASRVGTADSPLHF.

The chain links TRBV28 to TRBJ1-2, with TRBD1 matching over 12 bases. The V gene end was trimmed by 6 bases and the J gene end by 4 bases; junction bases not matched to a gene: 6. The CDR3 is made up of 15 amino acids. The germline gives CDR1 MDHEN, CDR2 SYDVKM. The CDR3 nucleotides are TGTGCCAGCAGCTCCGGGACAGGGGGCGCCTATGGCTACACCTTC. Translated: CASSSGTGGAYGYTF.

The gene calls are TRBV19 and TRBJ1-5; 7 nucleotides agree with TRBD1. Germline CDR1 and CDR2: LNHDA and SQIVND (reference sequence). This CDR3 comprises 17 residues. V gave up 6 bases and J gave up 4 bases; unmatched junction bases: 15. The chain's CDR3 is CASRDRQGGGRNQPQHF. CDR3 DNA sequence: TGTGCCAGTAGAGACAGACAGGGTGGGGGTCGGAATCAGCCCCAGCATTTT.

The CDR3 DNA is TGTGCCAGCAGCGTAGAGCCGGGAGATTACTATGGCTACACCTTC. This translates into CASSVEPGDYYGYTF. The chain links TRBV9 to TRBJ1-2; D remains unclear. This CDR3 comprises 15 residues. Germline CDR1 and CDR2: SGDLS and YYNGEE. The V and J ends lost 0 bases and 3 bases respectively, with 12 bases between them.

The chain uses TRBV15 and TRBJ2-5, with a weak D call TRBD2 (5 bases). Per germline, CDR1 LNHNV and CDR2 YYDKDF (reference sequence). The CDR3 runs to 15 residues. Trimming took off 0 bases at V and 2 bases at J, with 10 bases between the two ends. CDR3 nucleotide sequence: TGTGCCACCAGCAGAGATGCGAGGGCTCAAGAGACCCAGTACTTC. Its protein product is CATSRDARAQETQYF.

The chain uses TRBV21-1 and TRBJ2-1; the D segment call TRBD1 is taken from the table without a DNA check. TRBV21-1 is a pseudogene segment. This CDR3 has 14 amino acids. Written as DNA, the CDR3 is TGTGCCAGCGGATACAGGGGGGGGGACAATGAGCAGTTCTTC. It is translated as CASGYRGGDNEQFF.

This clone has only a few counts. V usage is TRBV13 and J usage is TRBJ2-3; TRBD1 matches 8 bases. The CDR3 runs 15 residues. Germline V gives CDR1 PRHDT, CDR2 FYEKMQ (reference sequence). V shed 5 bases, J shed 3 bases, and the junction held 7 bases outside the gene matches. The CDR3 protein is CASSPGTGVTDTQYF. CDR3 DNA: TGTGCCAGCAGCCCCGGGACAGGAGTTACAGATACGCAGTATTTT.

The J gene is TRBJ1-1, the V gene TRBV11-2, with TRBD1 matching 12 bases. This CDR3 contains 15 residues. J was trimmed by 10 bases and V by 4 bases; bases with no gene match: 10. In germline, CDR1 is SGHAT, CDR2 FQNNGV. In DNA, the CDR3 is TGTGCCAGCAGCTCCTTGGGACAGGGGGCGCGGGGAGCTTTCTTT. Translation: CASSSLGQGARGAFF.

This chain joins TRBV6-6 and TRBJ2-3, with 8 bases aligning to TRBD2. V was clipped by 2 bases and J by 1 base; unmatched bases: 5. This CDR3 contains 16 residues. The germline V gene encodes CDR1 MNHNY and CDR2 SVGAGI (reference sequence). CDR3 in amino acids: CASSYPSGWGTDTQYF. CDR3 nucleotides: TGTGCCAGCAGTTACCCTAGCGGGTGGGGCACAGATACGCAGTATTTT.

This clone was detected once. This chain links TRBV4-2 with TRBJ1-6; 7 bases fit TRBD1. CDR3 length: 16 residues. V lost 2 bases, J lost 6 bases, and 7 bases stayed unmatched. Germline CDR1 is LGHNA and CDR2 is YNFKEQ. CDR3 sequence: CASSQFGTDGNSPLHF. In nucleotides, the CDR3 is TGTGCCAGCAGCCAATTCGGGACAGACGGTAATTCACCCCTCCACTTT.